The 3 T cell receptor beta chains in this list originate from one sample, sequenced in a study of blood T cell repertoires in COVID-19. Repertoires were generated with immunoSEQ multiplex PCR, while TCRdb's copy carries only in-frame clones and drops some. This table has some 210,000 clones, 88% appearing once. The sequenced sample consisted of peripheral blood. The receptors come from a woman aged 40 to 50 who had recovered from COVID-19.

CDR3 nucleotide sequence: TGTGCCAGCAGCTTAACTAGCCACTACACAGATACGCAGTATTTT. The encoded protein is CASSLTSHYTDTQYF. The rearrangement joins TRBV5-6 to TRBJ2-3; D might be TRBD2 (6 bases). Germline CDR1 and CDR2: SGHDT and YYEEEE. The CDR3 consists of 15 residues. Trimming shortened V by 2 bases and J by 2 bases, and 12 bases separated the two germline ends.

This chain links TRBV6-4 with TRBJ2-3, with 13 bases identical to TRBD2. The CDR3 covers 18 residues. Germline CDR1 and CDR2: MRHNA and SNTAGT. V dropped 8 bases and J dropped 3; count of bases not matched to a gene: 14. For the CDR3, the DNA is TGTGCCAGCGCCCCAGGGGTTGAGACTAGCGGGAGGACAGATACGCAGTATTTT. Translated: CASAPGVETSGRTDTQYF.

This chain links TRBV7-2 with TRBJ2-3; 10 bases agree with TRBD1. Losses at the gene ends were 5 bases for V and 4 bases for J; bases not matched to a gene: 9. Germline CDR1 SGHTA, CDR2 FQGNSA. CDR3 length: 16 amino acids. The CDR3 DNA sequence: TGTGCCAGCAGCGCGGAGACAGGGGGCGATGCAGATACGCAGTATTTT. It yields the protein CASSAETGGDADTQYF.